The rows below give T cell receptor beta chains drawn from one sample of a study of blood T cells in healthy people across ages. MiXCR was run by TCRdb on the 5' RACE reads, yielding one entry per CDR3 protein. The sample carries under 2,000,000 distinct CDR3 sequences, about 49% recorded once. Material: blood. The receptors were gathered from a woman in her thirties or forties in good health. Both conserved end residues are part of each CDR3. Each record gives: V gene, clone size, J gene, D gene, CDR3 protein, CDR3 DNA. D genes are given only for firm matches. Size is stated for part of the rows, as once, few or many counts, or as a class when the clone is expanded.

TRBV20-1,.,TRBJ2-5,TRBD1,CSARDETGWGKTQYF,TGCAGTGCTAGAGATGAGACAGGGTGGGGGAAGACCCAGTACTTC
TRBV27,.,TRBJ2-3,TRBD2,CASSDSFSGGTDTQYF,TGTGCCAGCAGTGATTCTTTTAGCGGGGGAACAGATACGCAGTATTTT
TRBV11-1,.,TRBJ2-1,.,CASSLVPRSSYNEQFF,TGTGCCAGCAGCTTAGTTCCTAGAAGCTCCTACAATGAGCAGTTCTTC
TRBV2,.,TRBJ2-5,.,CASSFSHGETQYF,TGTGCCAGCAGTTTCTCCCACGGAGAGACCCAGTACTTC
TRBV6-2/TRBV6-3,few,TRBJ2-1,TRBD1,CASSRLQGTHEQFF,TGTGCCAGCAGTCGATTACAGGGGACGCATGAGCAGTTCTTC
TRBV7-2,few,TRBJ1-4,TRBD1,CASSAQGAGEKLFF,TGTGCCAGCAGCGCCCAGGGGGCGGGTGAAAAACTGTTTTTT
TRBV9,.,TRBJ1-2,.,CASERTGGYTF,TGCGCCAGTGAGAGAACGGGGGGCTACACCTTC
TRBV6-6,.,TRBJ1-1,.,CASSYAGSGTEAFF,TGTGCCAGCAGTTACGCGGGTAGTGGCACTGAAGCTTTCTTT
TRBV6-5,.,TRBJ2-7,.,CASSYSEGGLWEQYF,TGTGCCAGCAGTTACTCGGAGGGGGGCCTCTGGGAGCAGTACTTC
TRBV27,few,TRBJ2-3,.,CASASPGQGIPTQYF,TGTGCCAGCGCCTCTCCGGGACAAGGGATTCCCACGCAGTATTTT
TRBV28,.,TRBJ2-7,.,CASSLVGTGTREQYF,TGTGCCAGCAGTTTAGTAGGGACTGGGACTCGGGAGCAGTACTTC
TRBV5-6,.,TRBJ1-5,TRBD1,CASSLGQGDLNQPQHF,TGTGCCAGCAGCTTAGGACAGGGGGATCTCAATCAGCCCCAGCATTTT
TRBV11-2,.,TRBJ2-7,.,CASSLNNGGSGVYNEQYF,TGTGCCAGCAGCTTAAACAACGGAGGGTCAGGGGTTTACAATGAGCAGTACTTC
TRBV4-1,.,TRBJ2-5,TRBD1,CAGSHPDRGQETQYF,TGCGCCGGCAGCCACCCGGACAGGGGGCAAGAGACCCAGTACTTC
TRBV20-1,few,TRBJ2-3,TRBD2,CSARDTLAGGGRDTQYF,TGCAGTGCTAGAGATACTCTCGCGGGGGGGGGTCGAGACACGCAGTATTTT
TRBV6-4,.,TRBJ2-7,.,CASSDSHTTLTSYEQYF,TGTGCCAGCAGTGACTCACACACGACCTTAACCTCCTACGAGCAGTACTTC
TRBV28,.,TRBJ2-5,.,CASSRTGLGIETQYF,TGTGCCAGCAGCCGCACAGGGTTGGGAATAGAGACCCAGTACTTC
TRBV6-2/TRBV6-3,.,TRBJ1-6,.,CASSHGTTGNSPLHF,TGTGCCAGCAGCCACGGGACCACGGGGAATTCACCCCTCCACTTT
TRBV20-1,.,TRBJ2-3,.,CSARSRLDADTQYF,TGCAGTGCCCGGAGTCGGCTAGATGCAGATACGCAGTATTTT
TRBV6-2/TRBV6-3,.,TRBJ2-1,.,CASIPSGRIHNEQFF,TGTGCCAGCATTCCCTCGGGCAGGATCCACAATGAGCAGTTCTTC
TRBV27,.,TRBJ2-6,.,CASGNLEFSGANVLTF,TGTGCCAGCGGTAACCTGGAGTTCTCTGGGGCCAACGTCCTGACTTTC
TRBV6-5,.,TRBJ2-7,.,CASSLTEAEEQYF,TGTGCCAGCAGTCTAACCGAGGCGGAAGAGCAGTACTTC
TRBV12-3/TRBV12-4,.,TRBJ1-1,.,CASSAQLNTEAFF,TGTGCCAGCAGTGCTCAGTTGAACACTGAAGCTTTCTTT
TRBV15,.,TRBJ2-1,TRBD2,CATSRELQRGGNEQFF,TGTGCCACCAGCAGAGAACTCCAGCGGGGGGGCAATGAGCAGTTCTTC
TRBV6-5,few,TRBJ2-5,.,CASSSSSTGPRETQYF,TGTGCCAGCAGTTCTAGCTCAACAGGGCCCCGGGAGACCCAGTACTTC
TRBV7-9,.,TRBJ2-7,.,CASSPIDSVYEQYF,TGTGCCAGCAGCCCTATCGACAGTGTTTACGAGCAGTACTTC
TRBV29-1,few,TRBJ2-5,TRBD1,CSVVEGAKTQYF,TGCAGCGTTGTAGAGGGGGCGAAGACCCAGTACTTC
TRBV15,few,TRBJ2-4,.,CATSRVIGTENIQYF,TGTGCCACCAGCAGAGTAATCGGGACCGAAAACATTCAGTACTTC
TRBV20-1,few,TRBJ2-7,.,CSARDERGYEAYEQYF,TGCAGTGCTAGAGATGAAAGGGGGTATGAAGCCTACGAGCAGTACTTC
TRBV6-2/TRBV6-3,few,TRBJ2-7,.,CASRTGATTYEQYF,TGTGCCAGCCGAACAGGCGCGACCACCTACGAGCAGTACTTC
TRBV29-1,few,TRBJ2-1,.,CSVDHRVSSYNEQFF,TGCAGCGTGGACCACAGGGTGAGCTCCTACAATGAGCAGTTCTTC
TRBV7-9,few,TRBJ2-1,.,CASSFPSRSYNEQFF,TGTGCCAGCAGCTTTCCTTCCCGCTCCTACAATGAGCAGTTCTTC